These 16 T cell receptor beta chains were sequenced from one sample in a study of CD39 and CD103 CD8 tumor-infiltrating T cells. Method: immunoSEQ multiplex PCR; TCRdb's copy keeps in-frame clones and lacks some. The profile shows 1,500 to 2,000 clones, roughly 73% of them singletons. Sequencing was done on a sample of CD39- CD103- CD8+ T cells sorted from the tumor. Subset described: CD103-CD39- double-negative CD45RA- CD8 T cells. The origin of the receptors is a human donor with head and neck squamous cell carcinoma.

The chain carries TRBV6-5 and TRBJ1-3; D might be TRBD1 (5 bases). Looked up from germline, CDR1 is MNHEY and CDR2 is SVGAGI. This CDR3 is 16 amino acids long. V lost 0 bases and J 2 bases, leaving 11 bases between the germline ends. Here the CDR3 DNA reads TGTGCCAGCAGTTACTCGGGGCTGGCTACTGGAAACACCATATATTTT. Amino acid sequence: CASSYSGLATGNTIYF.

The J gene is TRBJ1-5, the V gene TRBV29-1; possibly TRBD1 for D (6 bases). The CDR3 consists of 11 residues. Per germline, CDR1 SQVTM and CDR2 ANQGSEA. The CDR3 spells CRGGALQPQHF. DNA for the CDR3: TGCAGGGGGGGGGCTTTGCAGCCCCAGCATTTT. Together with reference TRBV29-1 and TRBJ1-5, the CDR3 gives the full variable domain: SAVISQKPSRDICQRGTSLTIQCQVDSQVTMMFWYRQQPGQSLTLIATANQGSEATYESGFVIDKFPISRPNLTFSTLTVSNMSPEDSSIYLCRGGALQPQHFGDGTRLSIL.

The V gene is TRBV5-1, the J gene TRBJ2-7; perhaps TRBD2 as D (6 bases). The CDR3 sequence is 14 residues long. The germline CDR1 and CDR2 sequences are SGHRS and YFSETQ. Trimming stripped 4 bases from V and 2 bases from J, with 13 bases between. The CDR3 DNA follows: TGCGCCAGCAGCCTGCCCGGGACTGCCTACGAGCAGTACTTC. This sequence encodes CASSLPGTAYEQYF.

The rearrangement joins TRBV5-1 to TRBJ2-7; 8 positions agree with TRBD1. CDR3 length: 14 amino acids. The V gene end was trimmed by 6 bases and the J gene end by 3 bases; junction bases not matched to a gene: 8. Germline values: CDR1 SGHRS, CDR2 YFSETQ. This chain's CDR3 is CASTGTGGSYEQYF. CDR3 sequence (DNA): TGCGCCAGCACGGGGACAGGCGGAAGCTACGAGCAGTACTTC.

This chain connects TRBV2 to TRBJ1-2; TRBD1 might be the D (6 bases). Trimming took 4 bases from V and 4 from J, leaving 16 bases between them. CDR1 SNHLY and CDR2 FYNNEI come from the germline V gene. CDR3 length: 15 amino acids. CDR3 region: CASSVLMDRGYGYTF. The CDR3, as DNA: TGTGCCAGCAGTGTCTTGATGGACAGAGGCTATGGCTACACCTTC.

CDR3 in amino acids: CASSWSRDNTGELFF. DNA of the CDR3: TGTGCCAGCAGCTGGTCCCGGGATAACACCGGGGAGCTGTTTTTT. This chain links TRBV6-5 with TRBJ2-2, with D tentatively TRBD2 (5 bases). V was cut by 6 bases and J by 2 bases, with 13 bases left in between. The V gene's germline CDR1 is MNHEY and CDR2 SVGAGI. CDR3 length: 15 residues.

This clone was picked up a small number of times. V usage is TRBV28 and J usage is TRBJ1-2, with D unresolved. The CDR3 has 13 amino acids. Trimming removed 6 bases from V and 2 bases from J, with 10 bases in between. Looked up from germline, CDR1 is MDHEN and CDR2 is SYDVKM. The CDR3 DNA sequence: TGTGCCAGCAGACTTGCACAGAACTATGGCTACACCTTC. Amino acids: CASRLAQNYGYTF.

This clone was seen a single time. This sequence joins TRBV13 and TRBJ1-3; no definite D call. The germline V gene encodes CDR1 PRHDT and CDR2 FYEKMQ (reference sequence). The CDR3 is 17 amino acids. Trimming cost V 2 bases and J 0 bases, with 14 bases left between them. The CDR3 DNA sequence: TGTGCCAGCAGCTTAAGACCTGCCCCGTTCTCTGGAAACACCATATATTTT. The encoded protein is CASSLRPAPFSGNTIYF.

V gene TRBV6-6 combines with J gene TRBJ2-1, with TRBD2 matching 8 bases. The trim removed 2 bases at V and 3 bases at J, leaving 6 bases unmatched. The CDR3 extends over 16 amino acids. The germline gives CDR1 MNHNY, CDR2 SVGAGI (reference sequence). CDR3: CASSYVAGGLYNEQFF. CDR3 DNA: TGTGCCAGCAGTTACGTGGCGGGAGGACTCTACAATGAGCAGTTCTTC.

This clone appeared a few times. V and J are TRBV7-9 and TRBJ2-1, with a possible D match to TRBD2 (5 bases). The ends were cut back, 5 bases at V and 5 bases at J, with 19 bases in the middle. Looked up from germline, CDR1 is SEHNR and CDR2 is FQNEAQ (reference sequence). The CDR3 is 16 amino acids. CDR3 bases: TGTGCCAGCAGCACGTCGCACTCCCGGGGAAACAATGAGCAGTTCTTC. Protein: CASSTSHSRGNNEQFF.

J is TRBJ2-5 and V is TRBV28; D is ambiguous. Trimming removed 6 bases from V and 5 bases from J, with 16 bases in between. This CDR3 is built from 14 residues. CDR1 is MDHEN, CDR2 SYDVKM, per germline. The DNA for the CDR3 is TGTGCCAGCAGCCCGATGAGGTCCGGGGAGACCCAGTACTTC. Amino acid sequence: CASSPMRSGETQYF.

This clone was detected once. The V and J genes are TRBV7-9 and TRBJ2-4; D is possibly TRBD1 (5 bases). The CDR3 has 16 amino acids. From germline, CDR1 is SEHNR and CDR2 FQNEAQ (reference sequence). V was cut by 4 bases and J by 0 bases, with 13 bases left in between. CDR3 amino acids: CASSSKDTLAKNIQYF. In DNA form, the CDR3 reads TGTGCCAGCAGCTCGAAGGACACTCTAGCCAAAAACATTCAGTACTTC.

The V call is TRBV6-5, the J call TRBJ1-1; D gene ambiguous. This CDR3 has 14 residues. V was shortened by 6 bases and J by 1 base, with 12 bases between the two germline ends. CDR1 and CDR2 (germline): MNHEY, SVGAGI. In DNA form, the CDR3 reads TGTGCCAGCAGCGCCTCATCAGGGAACACTGAAGCTTTCTTT. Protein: CASSASSGNTEAFF.

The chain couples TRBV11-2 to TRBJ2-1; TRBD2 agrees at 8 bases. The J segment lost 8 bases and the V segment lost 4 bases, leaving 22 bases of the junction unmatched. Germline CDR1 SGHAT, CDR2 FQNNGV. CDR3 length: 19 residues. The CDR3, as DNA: TGTGCCAGCAGCTCCAACAGGGCGGGAGGTGGGGTGCTGTTCGATGAGCAGTTCTTC. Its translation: CASSSNRAGGGVLFDEQFF. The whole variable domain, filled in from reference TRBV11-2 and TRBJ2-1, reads EAGVAQSPRYKIIEKRQSVAFWCNPISGHATLYWYQQILGQGPKLLIQFQNNGVVDDSQLPKDRFSAERLKGVDSTLKIQPAKLEDSAVYLCASSSNRAGGGVLFDEQFFGPGTRLTVL.

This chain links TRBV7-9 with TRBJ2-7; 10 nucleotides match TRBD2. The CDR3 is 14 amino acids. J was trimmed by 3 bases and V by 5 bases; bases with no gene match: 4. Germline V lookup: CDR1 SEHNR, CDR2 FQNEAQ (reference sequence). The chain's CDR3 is CASSPPSGSYEQYF. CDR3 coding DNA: TGTGCCAGCAGCCCCCCTAGCGGGAGCTACGAGCAGTACTTC.

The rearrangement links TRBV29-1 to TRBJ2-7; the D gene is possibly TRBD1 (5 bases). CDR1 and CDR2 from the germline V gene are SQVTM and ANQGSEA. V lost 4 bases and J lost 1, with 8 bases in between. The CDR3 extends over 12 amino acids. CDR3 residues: CSVGQGSYEQYF. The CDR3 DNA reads TGCAGCGTTGGGCAGGGTTCCTACGAGCAGTACTTC.